This T cell receptor (beta chain) emerged from a study of control samples from healthy donors and cancer patients. Produced via immunoSEQ multiplex PCR; TCRdb's table is partial and in-frame only. Of about 120,000 clones detected, about nine tenths appear once; the ten largest clones hold 4.5% to 7%. This clonotype originated in a man in his late teens or twenties in good health. Sequenced material: blood.

CDR3 DNA: TGCGCCAGCAGCCAAGGGGACAGGGGGTTGGATGAGCAGTTCTTC. This codes for CASSQGDRGLDEQFF. The chain carries TRBV4-1 and TRBJ2-1; TRBD1 agrees at 11 bases. The V and J ends lost 1 base and 8 bases, in that order; junction bases with no gene match: 4. Per the germline V gene, CDR1 is MGHRA and CDR2 is YSYEKL. The CDR3 has 15 residues.